The 32 T cell receptor beta chains in this list originate from one sample, sequenced in a study of blood T cells in healthy people across ages. A second PCR, run for roughly 7 to 11 cycles, used a sample-barcoded 5' primer plus a J-beta primer mix. TCRdb reprocessed the 5' RACE reads with MiXCR, giving one entry per CDR3 protein. The table lists approximately 800,000 distinct CDR3 sequences, 40% to 65% of them singletons, with approximately 40% in the top ten. Sequencing used blood. Receptor source: a man at least 80 years old in good health.

The chain employs TRBV5-1 and TRBJ2-5; 14 nucleotides align to TRBD2. This CDR3 is 16 amino acids long. V lost 4 bases to trimming and J lost 5 bases; unmatched junction nucleotides: 7. The germline gives CDR1 SGHRS, CDR2 YFSETQ. The CDR3 nucleotides are TGCGCCAGCAGCCCGGGACTAGCGGGAGATGGCGAGACCCAGTACTTC. Encoded protein: CASSPGLAGDGETQYF.

This clonotype has only a few counts. J is TRBJ2-7 and V is TRBV7-2; D may match TRBD1 or TRBD2 (5 bases each). The CDR3 has 20 residues. CDR1 SGHTA and CDR2 FQGNSA come from the germline V gene. V lost 4 bases and J lost 0, with 28 bases in between. The CDR3 here is CASSWPQPWGIGASSYEQYF. DNA of the CDR3: TGTGCCAGCAGCTGGCCCCAGCCGTGGGGGATCGGGGCTAGCTCCTACGAGCAGTACTTC.

V gene TRBV14 combines with J gene TRBJ1-6, with D perhaps matching TRBD1 (5 bases). The V gene lost 4 bases and the J gene lost 4 bases, with 17 bases spanning the gap. The CDR3 has 17 amino acids. CDR1 is SGHDN, CDR2 FVKESK, per germline. The CDR3 DNA reads as TGTGCCAGCAGCCGAGGGATAAACAGGTCTTATAATTCACCCCTCCACTTT. Protein sequence: CASSRGINRSYNSPLHF. The full variable domain, with the rest looked up from reference TRBV14 and TRBJ1-6, is EAGVTQFPSHSVIEKGQTVTLRCDPISGHDNLYWYRRVMGKEIKFLLHFVKESKQDESGMPNNRFLAERTGGTYSTLKVQPAELEDSGVYFCASSRGINRSYNSPLHFGNGTRLTVT.

This clonotype turned up a few times. The rearrangement uses TRBV6-5 and TRBJ2-5; 14 bases match TRBD2. The tail of the sequence fits TRBJ2-7 better, so the J call may be wrong. The germline CDR1 and CDR2 sequences are MNHEY and SVGAGI. The CDR3 is 15 residues long. The CDR3 bases are TGTGCCAGCAGACACGGACTAGCGGGAGGCCACGAGCAGTACTTC. Encoded protein: CASRHGLAGGHEQYF.

The sample holds one count of this clonotype. V gene TRBV20-1 combines with J gene TRBJ2-4; no clear D gene. Germline V gives CDR1 DFQATT, CDR2 SNEGSKA (reference sequence). The CDR3 has 12 amino acids. V gave up 5 bases and J gave up 9 bases, with 14 bases separating them. The CDR3, as DNA: TGCAGTGCTGCCCAGGTATCCGGCATTCAGTACTTC. This codes for CSAAQVSGIQYF.

The V call is TRBV15, the J call TRBJ2-5, with TRBD2 matching over 7 bases. V shed 6 bases and J 5 bases; nucleotides not matched to a gene: 9. This CDR3 has 14 amino acids. Germline CDR1 reads LNHNV; CDR2 reads YYDKDF (reference sequence). Written as DNA, the CDR3 is TGTGCCACCAGAGGCGGGGGAGTCGGGGAGACCCAGTACTTC. This codes for CATRGGGVGETQYF.

The V and J genes are TRBV11-3 and TRBJ1-1, with D perhaps TRBD1 (5 bases). Germline-derived CDR1 and CDR2 are SGHNT and YENEEA. The ends were cut back, 5 bases at V and 4 bases at J, with 23 bases in the middle. The CDR3 runs to 17 residues. The CDR3: CASSIGAPLRPLTEAFF. The DNA of the CDR3 is TGTGCCAGCAGCATCGGGGCACCCCTGAGACCTCTCACTGAAGCTTTCTTT.

This clonotype has a handful of counts. This chain connects TRBV5-1 to TRBJ2-5; 14 bases map to TRBD2. This CDR3 has 17 residues. The V and J ends lost 0 bases and 5 bases, in that order; junction bases with no gene match: 6. Germline-derived CDR1 and CDR2 are SGHRS and YFSETQ. The CDR3 here is CASSLEGLAGAGETQYF. CDR3 nucleotides: TGCGCCAGCAGCTTGGAGGGACTAGCGGGAGCGGGGGAGACCCAGTACTTC.

The rearrangement uses TRBV20-1 and TRBJ1-6; D is undetermined. Looked up from germline, CDR1 is DFQATT and CDR2 is SNEGSKA (reference sequence). V was shortened by 2 bases and J by 9 bases, with 14 bases between the two germline ends. The CDR3 runs to 14 residues. CDR3 protein: CSARPDGSGSPLHF. CDR3 nucleotides: TGCAGTGCTAGACCGGACGGGAGCGGTTCACCCCTCCACTTT.

This clonotype appeared a few times. The chain combines TRBV11-2 with TRBJ2-1; TRBD2 matches at 8 bases. Per germline, CDR1 SGHAT and CDR2 FQNNGV. The CDR3 has 15 amino acids. J gave up 3 bases and V 5 bases, and 6 bases lay outside the gene matches. CDR3 protein: CASSTPGGLYNEQFF. The CDR3 DNA sequence: TGTGCCAGCAGCACCCCGGGAGGGCTCTACAATGAGCAGTTCTTC.

The count of this clonotype is one. The rearrangement links TRBV5-1 to TRBJ1-2, with TRBD1 matching over 7 bases. Looked up from germline, CDR1 is SGHRS and CDR2 is YFSETQ. This CDR3 contains 14 residues. V lost 3 bases to trimming and J lost 1 base; unmatched junction nucleotides: 3. CDR3 loop: CASSSQGFNYGYTF. The DNA of the CDR3 is TGCGCCAGCAGCTCACAGGGGTTTAACTATGGCTACACCTTC.

The rearrangement links TRBV9 to TRBJ2-5; TRBD2 aligns across 11 bases. Germline trimming cut 0 bases from V and 2 bases from J; bases unmatched to any gene: 3. Germline values: CDR1 SGDLS, CDR2 YYNGEE. CDR3 length: 16 residues. In nucleotides, the CDR3 is TGTGCCAGCAGCGTAGTCCTAGCGGGAGGTCAAGAGACCCAGTACTTC. It yields the protein CASSVVLAGGQETQYF.

The gene calls are TRBV7-2 and TRBJ2-5; 7 bases agree with TRBD2. The J call may be in error: the DNA end matches TRBJ2-7 better. CDR1 is SGHTA, CDR2 FQGNSA, per germline. The CDR3 contains 13 residues. The CDR3 DNA is TGTGCCAGCTCCTGGGGGGGTAGGGGCGAGCAGTACTTC. Encoded protein: CASSWGGRGEQYF.

The chain has TRBV18 and TRBJ1-2, with D possibly matching TRBD1 (5 bases). Germline loops: CDR1 KGHSH, CDR2 LQKENI. Trimming removed 3 bases at V and 8 bases at J, with 19 bases between. This CDR3 region has 15 residues. The chain's CDR3 is CASSPPGRGVEGYTF. The CDR3 DNA reads TGTGCCAGCTCACCTCCGGGACGGGGTGTCGAGGGCTACACCTTC. The whole variable domain, filled in from reference TRBV18 and TRBJ1-2, reads NAGVMQNPRHLVRRRGQEARLRCSPMKGHSHVYWYRQLPEEGLKFMVYLQKENIIDESGMPKERFSAEFPKEGPSILRIQQVVRGDSAAYFCASSPPGRGVEGYTFGSGTRLTVV.

Details on this clonotype: The junction differs from germline at one of its ends, possibly a read error. This CDR3 is CASSEQGAYGCTF. The CDR3 DNA reads TGTGCCAGCAGTGAGCAGGGGGCCTATGGCTGCACCTTC. V and J are TRBV2 and TRBJ1-2; 8 bases map to TRBD1. This CDR3 has 13 residues. The germline gives CDR1 SNHLY, CDR2 FYNNEI.

The chain uses TRBV7-9 and TRBJ2-1; D not resolved. V gave up 5 bases and J gave up 4 bases, with 12 bases separating them. Germline V gene lookup returns CDR1 SEHNR and CDR2 FQNEAQ (reference sequence). The CDR3 has 14 amino acids. CDR3 sequence: CASSRPGLYNEQFF. In nucleotides, the CDR3 is TGTGCCAGCAGCCGACCGGGTCTGTACAATGAGCAGTTCTTC.

This clonotype has only a few counts. The rearrangement joins TRBV6-1 to TRBJ2-5, with D possibly TRBD1 on 5 matching bases. This CDR3 has 14 residues. Germline CDR1 and CDR2: MNHNS and SASEGT. The ends were cut back, 2 bases at V and 6 bases at J, with 13 bases in the middle. For the CDR3, the DNA is TGTGCCAGCAGTGAAATTTATGACAGTCAGACCCAGTACTTC. Amino acid sequence: CASSEIYDSQTQYF.

The rearrangement links TRBV5-1 to TRBJ2-1, with 14 bases fitting TRBD2. Germline loops: CDR1 SGHRS, CDR2 YFSETQ. The CDR3 has 14 residues. V shed 1 base, J shed 15 bases, and the junction held 6 bases outside the gene matches. Here the CDR3 DNA reads TGCGCCAGCAGCTTGCGGACTAGCGGGAGGAGGAGGTTCTTC. It specifies CASSLRTSGRRRFF.

This chain connects TRBV7-9 to TRBJ2-1, with D maybe TRBD1 (7 bases). Trimming cost V 9 bases and J 5 bases, with 23 bases left between them. CDR3 length equals 16 residues. Looked up from germline, CDR1 is SEHNR and CDR2 is FQNEAQ (reference sequence). The CDR3: CASQGGHPLPDNEQFF. CDR3 bases: TGTGCCAGTCAGGGGGGCCATCCTCTTCCCGACAATGAGCAGTTCTTC.

The chain uses TRBV20-1 and TRBJ2-1; the match to TRBD2 covers 10 bases. Germline loops: CDR1 DFQATT, CDR2 SNEGSKA (reference sequence). The CDR3 loop spans 13 amino acids. Losses at the gene ends were 0 bases for V and 10 bases for J; bases not matched to a gene: 3. CDR3 sequence reads: CSAREGSGREQFF. CDR3 nucleotide sequence: TGCAGTGCTAGAGAGGGTAGCGGGAGGGAGCAGTTCTTC.

This chain joins TRBV6-6 and TRBJ2-1, with 7 bases identical to TRBD2. The CDR3 has 15 amino acids. Germline CDR1 MNHNY, CDR2 SVGAGI (reference sequence). V shed 4 bases, J shed 4 bases, and the junction held 7 bases outside the gene matches. CDR3 nucleotides: TGTGCCAGCAGTTGGGCTAGCGGTAATTACAATGAGCAGTTCTTC. Translation: CASSWASGNYNEQFF.

The chain joins TRBV7-2 to TRBJ2-1; a weak D match, TRBD2 (5 bases). This CDR3 is 14 amino acids long. The germline CDR1 and CDR2 sequences are SGHTA and FQGNSA. V was shortened by 6 bases and J by 4 bases, with 13 bases between the two germline ends. This chain's CDR3 is CASSAGYKYNEQFF. The CDR3 nucleotides are TGTGCCAGCAGTGCGGGCTACAAATACAATGAGCAGTTCTTC.

The V call is TRBV20-1, the J call TRBJ2-3, with 12 bases lining up with TRBD1. V lost 2 bases to trimming and J lost 5 bases; unmatched junction nucleotides: 5. The CDR3 is made up of 15 amino acids. CDR1 is DFQATT, CDR2 SNEGSKA, per germline (reference sequence). CDR3 coding DNA: TGCAGTGCTAGATCGGGACAGGGGGCGGGAGATACGCAGTATTTT. Protein sequence: CSARSGQGAGDTQYF.

The chain uses TRBV25-1 and TRBJ2-5, with 10 bases identical to TRBD1. Trimming cost V 6 bases and J 1 base; bases outside gene matches: 5. CDR3 length equals 15 residues. The germline gives CDR1 MGHDK, CDR2 SYGVNS. CDR3 in amino acids: CASSGQGEIQETQYF. The CDR3 region has the DNA TGTGCCAGCAGCGGACAGGGGGAGATCCAAGAGACCCAGTACTTC. The whole variable domain, filled in from reference TRBV25-1 and TRBJ2-5, reads EADIYQTPRYLVIGTGKKITLECSQTMGHDKMYWYQQDPGMELHLIHYSYGVNSTEKGDLSSESTVSRIRTEHFPLTLESARPSHTSQYLCASSGQGEIQETQYFGPGTRLLVL.

The CDR3 reads CASSQRRLAKNIQYF. The CDR3 DNA reads TGTGCCAGCAGCCAACGGAGGCTAGCCAAAAACATTCAGTACTTC. The J gene is TRBJ2-4, the V gene TRBV21-1. TRBV21-1 counts as a pseudogene. The CDR3 runs 15 residues.

The chain carries TRBV3-1 and TRBJ2-7, with TRBD2 matching over 7 bases. The CDR3 consists of 16 residues. In germline, CDR1 is LGHDT, CDR2 YNNKEL (reference sequence). Trimming removed 1 base from V and 6 bases from J; junction bases left unmatched: 12. This CDR3 reads CASSQGFPAGVSEQYF. Written as DNA, the CDR3 is TGTGCCAGCAGCCAAGGATTTCCCGCGGGAGTAAGCGAGCAGTACTTC.

This clonotype turned up a few times. J is TRBJ2-1 and V is TRBV13; possibly TRBD1 or TRBD2 for D (7 bases each). The CDR3 sequence is 15 residues long. The germline gives CDR1 PRHDT, CDR2 FYEKMQ (reference sequence). With 0 bases removed from V and 7 bases from J, the gap between germline ends came to 13 bases. The CDR3 region is CASSLGPQGGNEQFF. In DNA form, the CDR3 reads TGTGCCAGCAGCTTAGGGCCCCAGGGGGGGAATGAGCAGTTCTTC.

This clonotype was counted ten times or more. V and J are TRBV29-1 and TRBJ2-7; D perhaps matches TRBD2 (5 bases). V was trimmed by 7 bases and J by 7 bases, leaving 17 bases between them. The CDR3 is 12 residues long. Germline V gene lookup returns CDR1 SQVTM and CDR2 ANQGSEA. The CDR3 bases are TGCAGCGCCGAGGGCACAGCAAGGGAGCAGTACTTC. Residues: CSAEGTAREQYF.

The CDR3, as DNA: TGTGCCAGCAGGAAAGGAGGATACAGTCGCACAGATACGCAGTATTTT. It yields the protein CASRKGGYSRTDTQYF. The gene calls are TRBV3-1 and TRBJ2-3; tentatively, D is TRBD2 (5 bases). CDR3 length: 16 amino acids. V lost 6 bases and J lost 1, with 17 bases in between. The germline CDR1 and CDR2 sequences are LGHDT and YNNKEL (reference sequence).

The CDR3 DNA sequence: TGCAGCGTGGACGGGAGCTCTGGGGCCAACGTCCTGACTTTC. Translation gives CSVDGSSGANVLTF. The chain joins TRBV29-1 to TRBJ2-6, with D possibly being TRBD2 (6 bases). Germline assignment: CDR1 SQVTM and CDR2 ANQGSEA. The CDR3 has 14 residues. Trimming took 6 bases from V and 0 from J, leaving 9 bases between them. Combining the CDR3 with reference TRBV29-1 and TRBJ2-6 gives the whole variable domain SAVISQKPSRDICQRGTSLTIQCQVDSQVTMMFWYRQQPGQSLTLIATANQGSEATYESGFVIDKFPISRPNLTFSTLTVSNMSPEDSSIYLCSVDGSSGANVLTFGAGSRLTVL.

The rearrangement links TRBV20-1 to TRBJ2-7; D unclear. With 3 bases removed from V and 7 bases from J, the gap between germline ends came to 22 bases. This CDR3 has 15 residues. The germline V gene encodes CDR1 DFQATT and CDR2 SNEGSKA (reference sequence). The CDR3 sequence: CSASPTTLTRGEQYF. CDR3 nucleotide sequence: TGCAGTGCTAGTCCTACTACACTGACACGTGGGGAGCAGTACTTC.

This clonotype was counted only a few times. This chain uses TRBV20-1 with TRBJ2-7; 9 positions agree with TRBD1. The CDR3 contains 15 residues. Germline V gene lookup returns CDR1 DFQATT and CDR2 SNEGSKA (reference sequence). V was pared by 1 base and J by 1 base, with 5 bases of the junction left unmatched. In DNA form, the CDR3 reads TGCAGTGCTAGAGTTGACAGGGGGGCTTCCTACGAGCAGTACTTC. This gives the protein CSARVDRGASYEQYF.